Each of the 10 T cell receptor beta chains below was sequenced from the same sample in a study of blood T cell repertoires in COVID-19. Measured with immunoSEQ multiplex PCR; TCRdb has only the in-frame clones, and not every one. The table has 300,000 to 450,000 clones, 70% to 90% seen once. Sequencing was performed on PBMCs or T cells enriched from blood (not recorded which). The receptors were sampled from a man aged 30 to 39 who had recovered from COVID-19.

The genes are TRBV2 and TRBJ1-1, with D tentatively TRBD1 (6 bases). Germline V gene sequence: CDR1 SNHLY, CDR2 FYNNEI. The CDR3 length is 12 residues. The V and J ends lost 4 bases and 4 bases respectively, with 7 bases between them. As DNA, the CDR3 is TGTGCCAGCAGTGTGACAGGCACTGAAGCTTTCTTT. Translation: CASSVTGTEAFF.

The chain links TRBV18 to TRBJ2-7; maybe TRBD2 (5 bases). Germline CDR1 KGHSH, CDR2 LQKENI. V was cut by 3 bases and J by 0 bases, with 9 bases left in between. The CDR3 covers 14 residues. The CDR3 region has the DNA TGTGCCAGCTCACCCACCGGGATCTCCTACGAGCAGTACTTC. It translates to CASSPTGISYEQYF.

V gene TRBV6-2 or TRBV6-3 combines with J gene TRBJ2-3; TRBD2 matches 9 bases. V trimming: 5 bases; J trimming: 8 bases; junction bases outside the gene matches: 14. CDR1 and CDR2 from the germline V gene are MNHEY and SVGEGT. The CDR3 spans 16 residues. CDR3 residues: CASSPLWSGGFGTQYF. DNA of the CDR3: TGTGCCAGCAGTCCATTGTGGAGCGGGGGGTTCGGTACGCAGTATTTT.

V is TRBV18 and J is TRBJ2-5, with D uncertain. V gave up 0 bases and J gave up 4 bases, with 3 bases separating them. Germline V gene sequence: CDR1 KGHSH, CDR2 LQKENI. The CDR3 length is 12 residues. The CDR3 is CASSPPAETQYF. CDR3 nucleotide sequence: TGTGCCAGCTCACCACCAGCAGAGACCCAGTACTTC.

The rearrangement links TRBV18 to TRBJ1-3; a weak D match, TRBD1 (6 bases). Trimming took off 3 bases at V and 7 bases at J, with 13 bases between the two ends. The CDR3 has 14 amino acids. The V gene's germline CDR1 is KGHSH and CDR2 LQKENI. The CDR3 coding sequence is TGTGCCAGCTCACCGGGAAACAGGGATAACACCATATATTTT. Its translation: CASSPGNRDNTIYF.

J is TRBJ1-3 and V is TRBV6-5; D unclear. CDR3 length: 13 amino acids. Deletions cut 4 bases from V and 4 bases from J, with 8 bases between. Per germline, CDR1 MNHEY and CDR2 SVGAGI. This CDR3 reads CASSLGEGNTIYF. As DNA, the CDR3 is TGTGCCAGCAGTTTAGGAGAAGGAAACACCATATATTTT.

The CDR3 region is CASSRKTSGGLETQYF. The CDR3 region has the DNA TGTGCCAGCAGCCGTAAGACTAGCGGGGGGTTAGAGACCCAGTACTTC. The chain joins TRBV5-4 to TRBJ2-5; 13 nucleotides align to TRBD2. V trimming: 4 bases; J trimming: 4 bases; junction bases outside the gene matches: 7. CDR3 length equals 16 residues. Germline V gene lookup returns CDR1 SGHNT and CDR2 YYREEE (reference sequence).

The sample holds a few counts of this clone. V usage is TRBV7-2 and J usage is TRBJ1-6; D might be TRBD1 (5 bases). Germline V gives CDR1 SGHTA, CDR2 FQGNSA. The CDR3 sequence is 14 residues long. V shed 5 bases and J shed 6 bases, with 11 bases lying between them. CDR3 in DNA: TGTGCCAGCAGCCCGGACACCATTAATTCACCCCTCCACTTT. It translates to CASSPDTINSPLHF. Full variable domain (rest looked up from reference TRBV7-2 and TRBJ1-6): GAGVSQSPSNKVTEKGKDVELRCDPISGHTALYWYRQSLGQGLEFLIYFQGNSAPDKSGLPSDRFSAERTGGSVSTLTIQRTQQEDSAVYLCASSPDTINSPLHFGNGTRLTVT.

The rearrangement links TRBV10-1 to TRBJ2-1, with D possibly TRBD2 on 7 matching bases. Trimming took 0 bases from V and 7 from J, leaving 16 bases between them. The CDR3 is made up of 16 amino acids. The V gene's germline CDR1 is WNHNN and CDR2 SYGVQD (reference sequence). The CDR3 spells CASSESIGGGRNEQFF. CDR3 nucleotides: TGCGCCAGCAGTGAGTCCATAGGGGGGGGGAGGAATGAGCAGTTCTTC.

This chain links TRBV25-1 with TRBJ2-3; tentative D call: TRBD2 (6 bases). Germline-derived CDR1 and CDR2 are MGHDK and SYGVNS. V dropped 8 bases and J dropped 6 bases, with 27 bases sitting between them. The CDR3 covers 17 residues. CDR3 nucleotides: TGTGCCAGCTCCCCCGGACTACATCAGCCAGGTTGGGATACGCAGTATTTT. Residues: CASSPGLHQPGWDTQYF.